The 26 T cell receptor beta chains below all came from one sample that was sequenced in a study of blood T cell repertoires in COVID-19. Method: immunoSEQ multiplex PCR; TCRdb's copy keeps in-frame clones and lacks some. The table includes roughly 230,000 clones, nearly 90% detected once. The sample comprised peripheral blood. The source is a woman aged 60 to 75 with COVID-19, enrolled during active disease.

This clone was found once. The rearrangement links TRBV12-3 or TRBV12-4 to TRBJ1-1; TRBD1 agrees at 8 bases. The V and J ends lost 6 bases and 7 bases, in that order; junction bases with no gene match: 4. This CDR3 comprises 12 residues. The CDR3 bases are TGTGCCAGCAGCCCGGGACAGGATGAAGCTTTCTTT. Protein sequence: CASSPGQDEAFF.

J is TRBJ1-4 and V is TRBV19; D is ambiguous. The CDR3 has 13 amino acids. V lost 11 bases and J lost 5, with 15 bases in between. The V gene's germline CDR1 is LNHDA and CDR2 SQIVND (reference sequence). CDR3 protein: CASTGYTNEKLFF. CDR3 nucleotide sequence: TGTGCCTCTACGGGATACACAAATGAAAAACTGTTTTTT.

This chain uses TRBV6-5 with TRBJ1-1, with D tentatively TRBD1 (5 bases). The germline CDR1 and CDR2 sequences are MNHEY and SVGAGI. This CDR3 contains 15 residues. Trimming took off 2 bases at V and 3 bases at J, with 13 bases between the two ends. This chain's CDR3 is CASSYGDLGDTEAFF. DNA of the CDR3: TGTGCCAGCAGTTACGGGGACTTGGGAGACACTGAAGCTTTCTTT.

The chain has TRBV5-5 and TRBJ1-6; TRBD1 matches at 9 bases. V lost 3 bases and J lost 3; bases outside the gene matches: 1. The CDR3 extends over 15 amino acids. CDR1 and CDR2 (germline): SGHKS, YYEKEE (reference sequence). CDR3 bases: TGTGCCAGCAGCTGGGACAGGGACTATAATTCACCCCTCCACTTT. Protein sequence: CASSWDRDYNSPLHF.

This clone turned up a few times. The V gene is TRBV9, the J gene TRBJ2-5, with 9 bases lining up with TRBD1. The V gene end was trimmed by 2 bases and the J gene end by 6 bases; junction bases not matched to a gene: 8. CDR1 SGDLS and CDR2 YYNGEE come from the germline V gene. The CDR3 sequence is 15 residues long. CDR3 protein: CASSVGTGIMKTQYF. The CDR3 DNA reads TGTGCCAGCAGCGTCGGGACAGGGATTATGAAGACCCAGTACTTC.

This chain connects TRBV5-1 to TRBJ1-4, with 10 nucleotides matching TRBD1. Germline V CDR1 and CDR2: SGHRS, YFSETQ. This CDR3 has 17 residues. The V and J ends lost 2 bases and 7 bases, in that order; junction bases with no gene match: 11. CDR3: CASSLSGQGTRFEKLFF. The CDR3 region has the DNA TGCGCCAGCAGCTTATCGGGACAGGGGACCCGATTTGAAAAACTGTTTTTT. Complete variable domain (other parts from reference TRBV5-1 and TRBJ1-4): KAGVTQTPRYLIKTRGQQVTLSCSPISGHRSVSWYQQTPGQGLQFLFEYFSETQRNKGNFPGRFSGRQFSNSRSEMNVSTLELGDSALYLCASSLSGQGTRFEKLFFGSGTQLSVL.

This clone was observed once. The chain has TRBV5-1 and TRBJ2-1; 10 bases agree with TRBD1. CDR3 size: 16 residues. V lost 3 bases, J lost 9 bases, and 12 bases stayed unmatched. CDR1 and CDR2 (germline): SGHRS, YFSETQ. CDR3 nucleotides: TGCGCCAGCAGCTCTATGGTGGGACAGGGGAACAGTGAGCAGTTCTTC. This sequence encodes CASSSMVGQGNSEQFF.

V and J are TRBV19 and TRBJ1-5; the D gene is possibly TRBD1 (5 bases). The CDR3 is made up of 13 amino acids. The V gene's germline CDR1 is LNHDA and CDR2 SQIVND (reference sequence). The V and J ends lost 7 bases and 4 bases respectively, with 11 bases between them. CDR3: CASTNGGNQPQHF. The CDR3 bases are TGTGCCAGTACCAACGGGGGGAATCAGCCCCAGCATTTT.

The chain joins TRBV3-1 (or the pseudogene TRBV3-2) to TRBJ2-7, with TRBD1 matching over 12 bases. The CDR3 covers 15 residues. Losses at the gene ends were 3 bases for V and 7 bases for J; bases not matched to a gene: 7. CDR1 and CDR2 from the germline V gene are LGHDT and YNNKEL (reference sequence). The CDR3: CASSQGWDRGQEQYF. CDR3 in DNA: TGTGCCAGCAGCCAGGGGTGGGACAGGGGGCAGGAGCAGTACTTC.

A note on this clone: One junction end does not reproduce the germline sequence, and a read error may be involved. J is TRBJ1-2 and V is TRBV7-2, with 8 bases lining up with TRBD1. The germline V gene encodes CDR1 SGHTA and CDR2 FQGNSA. The CDR3 has 16 amino acids. CDR3 amino acids: CASSLDAGGAGYGHTF. In nucleotides, the CDR3 is TGTGCCAGCAGCTTAGATGCAGGGGGCGCAGGCTATGGCCACACCTTC.

The chain couples TRBV7-2 to TRBJ1-2; 8 nucleotides agree with TRBD1. The V gene's germline CDR1 is SGHTA and CDR2 FQGNSA. The CDR3 length is 17 residues. V dropped 4 bases and J dropped 0; count of bases not matched to a gene: 10. The CDR3 region has the DNA TGTGCCAGCAGCTGGCGGACAGGGTTTAGCCCTAACTATGGCTACACCTTC. This codes for CASSWRTGFSPNYGYTF.

The chain joins TRBV7-2 to TRBJ2-7; a weak D match, TRBD2 (5 bases). The CDR3 contains 14 residues. Deletions cut 0 bases from V and 1 base from J, with 7 bases between. The germline V gene encodes CDR1 SGHTA and CDR2 FQGNSA. The CDR3 loop reads CASSLAPGSYEQYF. As DNA, the CDR3 is TGTGCCAGCAGCTTAGCGCCGGGGTCCTACGAGCAGTACTTC. Based on the CDR3 plus reference TRBV7-2 and TRBJ2-7, the full variable domain is GAGVSQSPSNKVTEKGKDVELRCDPISGHTALYWYRQSLGQGLEFLIYFQGNSAPDKSGLPSDRFSAERTGGSVSTLTIQRTQQEDSAVYLCASSLAPGSYEQYFGPGTRLTVT.

The sample holds one count of this clone. The chain has TRBV5-1 and TRBJ1-6; no reliable D call. V was clipped by 1 base and J by 5 bases, with 16 bases between them. Germline assignment: CDR1 SGHRS and CDR2 YFSETQ. The CDR3 has 17 amino acids. The CDR3 DNA follows: TGCGCCAGCAGCTTGTTGGCAAACTTGGGCGATAATTCACCCCTCCACTTT. It is translated as CASSLLANLGDNSPLHF.

Here the CDR3 DNA reads TGTGCCAGCAGCTTATACGGGGGGCGAAGTGAGACCCAGTACTTC. Its translation: CASSLYGGRSETQYF. V gene TRBV7-9 combines with J gene TRBJ2-5; D might be TRBD2 (7 bases). The V end was cut by 2 bases, the J end by 5 bases, with 15 bases between. CDR3 length: 15 amino acids. CDR1 is SEHNR, CDR2 FQNEAQ, per germline (reference sequence).

The CDR3 region is CASSQIGQDFERTEAFF. CDR3 in DNA: TGTGCCAGCAGCCAAATTGGACAGGATTTCGAGCGGACTGAAGCTTTCTTT. The chain employs TRBV3-1 (or the pseudogene TRBV3-2) and TRBJ1-1; 7 bases agree with TRBD1. The V gene's germline CDR1 is LGHDT and CDR2 YNNKEL (reference sequence). The CDR3 loop spans 17 amino acids. J was trimmed by 5 bases and V by 2 bases; bases with no gene match: 14.

The chain combines TRBV7-9 with TRBJ1-1; D unresolved. Trimming pared 5 bases from V and 8 bases from J, leaving 12 bases between. The CDR3 sequence is 12 residues long. Germline V gene data show CDR1 as SEHNR and CDR2 as FQNEAQ (reference sequence). The CDR3 reads CASSISGGEAFF. As DNA, the CDR3 is TGTGCCAGCAGCATTAGTGGAGGCGAAGCTTTCTTT.

This rearrangement joins TRBV7-3 to TRBJ2-1, with a tentative D call TRBD1 (6 bases). V lost 4 bases and J 6 bases, leaving 16 bases between the germline ends. The CDR3 has 15 amino acids. Germline V CDR1 and CDR2: SGHTA, FQGTGA. The CDR3 sequence is CASSSPTGSVNEQFF. As DNA, the CDR3 is TGTGCCAGCAGCTCACCTACAGGGAGCGTCAATGAGCAGTTCTTC.

This clone was seen a few times. V gene TRBV18 combines with J gene TRBJ1-3, with D perhaps matching TRBD1 (5 bases). The germline V gene has CDR1 KGHSH and CDR2 LQKENI. Trimming left V 1 base short and J 8 bases short, with 15 bases between. The CDR3 has 15 amino acids. CDR3: CASSPRGSSVDTIYF. CDR3 sequence (DNA): TGTGCCAGCTCACCACGGGGCAGCAGTGTGGACACCATATATTTT.

This clone came up a few times. The CDR3 DNA follows: TGTGCCAGTAGTACTGGGACAGCGAACTATGGCTACACCTTC. It yields the protein CASSTGTANYGYTF. This sequence joins TRBV19 and TRBJ1-2; 7 bases map to TRBD1. Germline CDR1 is LNHDA and CDR2 is SQIVND (reference sequence). Trimming took 4 bases from V and 2 from J; bases not matched to a gene: 4. The CDR3 runs to 14 residues.

The chain combines TRBV27 with TRBJ1-1; D possibly corresponds to TRBD1 (5 bases). The germline V gene has CDR1 MNHEY and CDR2 SMNVEV (reference sequence). The CDR3 has 13 residues. The V end lost 5 bases, the J end lost 6 bases, and 13 bases lay between the germline ends. The CDR3 coding sequence is TGTGCCAGCAGTAGAAACAGGAATTCTGAAGCTTTCTTT. Its protein is CASSRNRNSEAFF.

The chain has TRBV6-2 or TRBV6-3 and TRBJ1-2; TRBD1 is a possible D gene (5 bases). Trimming pared 1 base from V and 2 bases from J, leaving 8 bases between. The CDR3 covers 14 residues. Germline V gene lookup returns CDR1 MNHEY and CDR2 SVGEGT. CDR3 DNA sequence: TGTGCCAGCAGTTACTGGGGCGGAAACTATGGCTACACCTTC. It translates to CASSYWGGNYGYTF.

The chain uses TRBV19 and TRBJ1-5, with D hard to call. CDR1 LNHDA and CDR2 SQIVND come from the germline V gene (reference sequence). The V and J ends lost 3 bases and 0 bases respectively, with 6 bases between them. The CDR3 loop spans 14 amino acids. Here the CDR3 reads CASSIRYSNQPQHF. The CDR3 nucleotides are TGTGCCAGTAGTATTCGGTATAGCAATCAGCCCCAGCATTTT.

Written as DNA, the CDR3 is TGTGCCACCCACAGGGTTGGTGGCTACACCTTC. Translated, it gives CATHRVGGYTF. V is TRBV6-6 and J is TRBJ1-2, with D maybe TRBD1 (6 bases). CDR1 and CDR2 (germline): MNHNY, SVGAGI (reference sequence). The CDR3 contains 11 residues. V gave up 10 bases and J gave up 7 bases, with 13 bases separating them.

This clone was observed a handful of times. V and J are TRBV7-9 and TRBJ2-7; D perhaps matches TRBD1 (5 bases). V lost 6 bases and J 4 bases, leaving 10 bases between the germline ends. Germline CDR1 reads SEHNR; CDR2 reads FQNEAQ (reference sequence). This CDR3 contains 12 residues. As DNA, the CDR3 is TGTGCCAGCAGTCGGACACTATACGAGCAGTACTTC. This encodes CASSRTLYEQYF.

This chain joins TRBV5-6 and TRBJ2-7; TRBD1 matches 8 bases. The junction had 9 bases not matched to a gene; V was cut back by 4 bases and J by 0 bases. CDR1 is SGHDT, CDR2 YYEEEE, per germline. The CDR3 runs to 16 residues. The CDR3 is CASSPPGQGSSYEQYF. The CDR3 nucleotides are TGTGCCAGCAGCCCCCCTGGACAGGGTAGCTCCTACGAGCAGTACTTC.

The genes are TRBV7-2 and TRBJ1-1, with D possibly matching TRBD1 (6 bases). Trimming removed 3 bases at V and 2 bases at J, with 16 bases between. Germline CDR1 SGHTA, CDR2 FQGNSA. The CDR3 runs 16 residues. CDR3 DNA: TGTGCCAGCAGCTTCAAACCCGGGACACAAAACACTGAAGCTTTCTTT. Its protein product is CASSFKPGTQNTEAFF.